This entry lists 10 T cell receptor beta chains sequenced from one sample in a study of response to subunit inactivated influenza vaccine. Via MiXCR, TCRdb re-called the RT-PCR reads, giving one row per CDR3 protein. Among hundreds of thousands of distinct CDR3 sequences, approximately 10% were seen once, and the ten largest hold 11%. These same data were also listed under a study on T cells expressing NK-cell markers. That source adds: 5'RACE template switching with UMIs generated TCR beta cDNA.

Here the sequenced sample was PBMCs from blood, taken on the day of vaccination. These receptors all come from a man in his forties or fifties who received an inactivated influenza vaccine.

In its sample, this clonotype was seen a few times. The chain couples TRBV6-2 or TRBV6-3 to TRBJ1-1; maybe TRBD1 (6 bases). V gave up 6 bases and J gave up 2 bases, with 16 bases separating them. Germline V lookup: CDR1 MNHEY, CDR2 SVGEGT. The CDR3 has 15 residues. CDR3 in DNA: TGTGCCAGCAGACCAAACGGGGGGCCCAACACTGAAGCTTTCTTT. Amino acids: CASRPNGGPNTEAFF.

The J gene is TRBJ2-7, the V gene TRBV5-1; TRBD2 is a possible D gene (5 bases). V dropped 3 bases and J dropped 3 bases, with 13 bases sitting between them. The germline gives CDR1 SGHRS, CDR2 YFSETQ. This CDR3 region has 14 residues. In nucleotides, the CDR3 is TGCGCCAGCAGCTATGGGAAAGAGGGCTACGAGCAGTACTTC. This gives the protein CASSYGKEGYEQYF.

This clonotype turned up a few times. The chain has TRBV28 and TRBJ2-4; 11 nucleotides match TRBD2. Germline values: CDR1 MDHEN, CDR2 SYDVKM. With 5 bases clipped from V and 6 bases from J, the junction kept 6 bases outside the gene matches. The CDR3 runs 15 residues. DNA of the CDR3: TGTGCCAGCAGTCCGCGACTAGCGGGAACAAACATTCAGTACTTC. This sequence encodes CASSPRLAGTNIQYF.

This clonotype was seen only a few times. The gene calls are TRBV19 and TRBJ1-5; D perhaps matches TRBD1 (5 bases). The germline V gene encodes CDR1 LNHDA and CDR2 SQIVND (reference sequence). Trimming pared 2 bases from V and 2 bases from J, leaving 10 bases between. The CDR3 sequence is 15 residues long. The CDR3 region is CASSISGGGNQPQHF. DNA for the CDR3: TGTGCCAGTAGTATAAGCGGGGGGGGCAATCAGCCCCAGCATTTT.

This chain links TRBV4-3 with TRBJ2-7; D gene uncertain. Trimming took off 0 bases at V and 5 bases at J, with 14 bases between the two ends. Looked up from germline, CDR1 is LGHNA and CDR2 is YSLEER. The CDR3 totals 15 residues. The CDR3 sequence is CASSQESSLLDEQYF. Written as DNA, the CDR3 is TGCGCCAGCAGCCAAGAATCATCCCTTCTGGACGAGCAGTACTTC.

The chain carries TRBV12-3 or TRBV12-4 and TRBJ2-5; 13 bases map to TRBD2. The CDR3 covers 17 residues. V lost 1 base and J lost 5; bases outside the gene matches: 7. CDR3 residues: CASSLGTSGGRRETQYF. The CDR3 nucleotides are TGTGCCAGCAGTTTAGGGACTAGCGGGGGCCGTAGGGAGACCCAGTACTTC.

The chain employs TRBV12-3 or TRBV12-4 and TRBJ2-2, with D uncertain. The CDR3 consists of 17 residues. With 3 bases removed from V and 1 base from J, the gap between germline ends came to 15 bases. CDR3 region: CASSFTRLGRNTGELFF. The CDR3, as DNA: TGTGCCAGCAGTTTTACCCGACTGGGAAGGAACACCGGGGAGCTGTTTTTT.

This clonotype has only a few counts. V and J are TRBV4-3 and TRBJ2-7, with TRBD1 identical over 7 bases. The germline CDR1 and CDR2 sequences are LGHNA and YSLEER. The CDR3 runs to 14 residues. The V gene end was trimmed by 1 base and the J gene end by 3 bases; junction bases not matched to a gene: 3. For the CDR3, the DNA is TGCGCCAGCAGCCAAGGGGGACAGATCTACGAGCAGTACTTC. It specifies CASSQGGQIYEQYF.

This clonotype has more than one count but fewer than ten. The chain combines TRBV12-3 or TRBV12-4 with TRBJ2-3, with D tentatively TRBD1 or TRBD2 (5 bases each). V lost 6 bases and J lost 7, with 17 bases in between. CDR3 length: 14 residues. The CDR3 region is CASRPGPRIYTQYF. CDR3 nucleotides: TGTGCCAGCAGGCCGGGACCCAGGATTTATACGCAGTATTTT.

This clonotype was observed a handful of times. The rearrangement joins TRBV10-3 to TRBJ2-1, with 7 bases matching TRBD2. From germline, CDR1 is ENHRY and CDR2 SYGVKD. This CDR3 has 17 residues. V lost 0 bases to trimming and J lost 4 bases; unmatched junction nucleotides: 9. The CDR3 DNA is TGTGCCATCAGTGAGTCGAAGAGTAGCGGGCGATACAATGAGCAGTTCTTC. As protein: CAISESKSSGRYNEQFF.